What follows are 21 T cell receptor beta chains derived from one specimen sequenced in a study of blood T cells in healthy people across ages. A J-beta primer mix and a sample-barcoded 5' primer were used in a second PCR of roughly 7 to 12 cycles. One entry per CDR3 protein, called by TCRdb with MiXCR from the 5' RACE reads. This sample carries approximately 1.5 million distinct CDR3 sequences, about 32% of them seen once, and the ten largest clones take approximately 11%. The sequencing input was blood. The receptors were gathered from a woman aged 25 to 39 in good health.

This clonotype was seen many times. The CDR3 here is CASSLEWGASYEQYF. The CDR3 nucleotides are TGTGCCAGCAGCTTAGAATGGGGGGCCTCCTACGAGCAGTACTTC. The V gene is TRBV7-2, the J gene TRBJ2-7; D may correspond to TRBD1 or TRBD2 (6 bases each). Per the germline V gene, CDR1 is SGHTA and CDR2 is FQGNSA. This CDR3 spans 15 amino acids. V was clipped by 1 base and J by 0 bases, with 10 bases between them. Full variable domain (outside the CDR3, taken from reference TRBV7-2 and TRBJ2-7): GAGVSQSPSNKVTEKGKDVELRCDPISGHTALYWYRQSLGQGLEFLIYFQGNSAPDKSGLPSDRFSAERTGGSVSTLTIQRTQQEDSAVYLCASSLEWGASYEQYFGPGTRLTVT.

This clonotype was counted between two and nine times. The chain links TRBV27 to TRBJ1-4; 8 positions agree with TRBD1. V lost 4 bases, J lost 8 bases, and 12 bases stayed unmatched. Germline V lookup: CDR1 MNHEY, CDR2 SMNVEV (reference sequence). CDR3 length: 16 amino acids. The CDR3 DNA follows: TGTGCCAGCAGTTCCTGGGGCCCAGGGGGCGGGGAAAAACTGTTTTTT. Translating it yields CASSSWGPGGGEKLFF.

The chain has TRBV10-3 and TRBJ2-1; no reliable D call. Germline lookup yields CDR1 ENHRY and CDR2 SYGVKD. Between the trimmed V and J ends, which lost 3 bases and 0 bases, there was a span of 9 bases. The CDR3 is 15 amino acids. The CDR3 coding sequence is TGTGCCATCAGTGACAGCGCAAGCTCCTACAATGAGCAGTTCTTC. It yields the protein CAISDSASSYNEQFF.

With respect to this clonotype: Mismatch with germline at one junction end may stem from a read error. The chain's CDR3 is CASSLRLAGTGTQYF. CDR3 DNA: TGCGCCAGCAGCTTAAGACTAGCGGGTACAGGTACGCAGTATTTT. J is TRBJ2-3 and V is TRBV5-1; the match to TRBD2 covers 10 bases. The germline V gene encodes CDR1 SGHRS and CDR2 YFSETQ. The CDR3 loop spans 15 amino acids.

The chain is built from TRBV4-1 and TRBJ2-2, with D possibly matching TRBD2 (6 bases). The CDR3 spans 15 residues. Germline assignment: CDR1 MGHRA and CDR2 YSYEKL. V was shortened by 6 bases and J by 5 bases, with 16 bases between the two germline ends. CDR3 amino acids: CASRLSGVRTGELFF. CDR3 nucleotides: TGCGCCAGCAGATTATCGGGAGTTCGGACCGGGGAGCTGTTTTTT.

The V and J genes are TRBV27 and TRBJ2-1; 7 positions match TRBD2. Germline CDR1 and CDR2: MNHEY and SMNVEV (reference sequence). The CDR3 sequence is 15 residues long. V dropped 4 bases and J dropped 11; count of bases not matched to a gene: 14. CDR3 region: CASSSGKRGAYQQFF. The CDR3 bases are TGTGCCAGCAGTTCGGGAAAGCGGGGCGCTTACCAGCAGTTCTTC.

This clonotype was observed a single time. The V and J genes are TRBV9 and TRBJ1-4; D call uncertain. Germline V gives CDR1 SGDLS, CDR2 YYNGEE. CDR3 length: 13 amino acids. V lost 4 bases, J lost 7 bases, and 11 bases lay in between. CDR3 protein: CASSKARGEKLFF. For the CDR3, the DNA is TGTGCCAGCAGCAAGGCAAGAGGTGAAAAACTGTTTTTT. Based on the CDR3 plus reference TRBV9 and TRBJ1-4, the full variable domain is DSGVTQTPKHLITATGQRVTLRCSPRSGDLSVYWYQQSLDQGLQFLIQYYNGEERAKGNILERFSAQQFPDLHSELNLSSLELGDSALYFCASSKARGEKLFFGSGTQLSVL.

In its sample, this clonotype was seen a few times. CDR3 residues: CASSRQQGFQPQHF. CDR3 sequence (DNA): TGTGCCAGCAGTCGCCAACAGGGTTTCCAGCCCCAGCATTTT. The V gene is TRBV28, the J gene TRBJ1-5; a possible D gene is TRBD1 (6 bases). The germline gives CDR1 MDHEN, CDR2 SYDVKM. V was cut by 5 bases and J by 7 bases, with 15 bases left in between. There are 14 residues in the CDR3.

This clonotype was seen more than once but under ten times. The rearrangement links TRBV25-1 to TRBJ2-7, with a possible D match to TRBD1 (6 bases). CDR1 MGHDK and CDR2 SYGVNS come from the germline V gene. The CDR3 totals 15 residues. V was trimmed by 5 bases and J by 2 bases, leaving 16 bases between them. The CDR3 protein is CASSYTGMGPYEQYF. The DNA of the CDR3 is TGTGCCAGCAGTTATACAGGGATGGGCCCCTACGAGCAGTACTTC.

Worth noting for this clonotype: This sequence may be a read error, since a much larger clone differs from it by one base. The chain employs TRBV7-3 and TRBJ2-3, with D perhaps TRBD2 (5 bases). Deletions cut 2 bases from V and 4 bases from J, with 13 bases between. Germline V lookup: CDR1 SGHTA, CDR2 FQGTGA. This CDR3 comprises 15 residues. The CDR3 sequence: CASSLGSSGPDTQYF. CDR3 coding DNA: TGTGCCAGCAGCTTAGGGAGCTCGGGCCCAGATACGCAGTATTTT.

V and J are TRBV12-3 or TRBV12-4 and TRBJ2-1, with D possibly TRBD2 on 5 matching bases. CDR3 size: 15 residues. V lost 6 bases and J lost 12, with 24 bases in between. The CDR3 region is CASRYHSAAPLGQFF. The CDR3 DNA reads TGTGCCAGCAGATACCATAGCGCCGCTCCTTTAGGGCAGTTCTTC.

This chain uses TRBV5-1 with TRBJ1-4; TRBD1 matches 7 bases. CDR1 SGHRS and CDR2 YFSETQ come from the germline V gene. The CDR3 consists of 17 residues. The junction had 10 bases not matched to a gene; V was cut back by 4 bases and J by 1 base. In DNA, the CDR3 is TGCGCCAGCAGCCGCCAACAGGGGATCAGAACTAATGAAAAACTGTTTTTT. This codes for CASSRQQGIRTNEKLFF.

Worth noting for this clonotype: The conserved phenylalanine or tryptophan normally closing the CDR3 is absent here, so this likely arose from a read error. This chain connects TRBV2 to TRBJ1-1; maybe TRBD1 (5 bases). The ends were cut back, 6 bases at V and 1 base at J, with 15 bases in the middle. Germline loops: CDR1 SNHLY, CDR2 FYNNEI. The CDR3 consists of 15 residues. In DNA form, the CDR3 reads TGTGCCAGCAGCGATTCGACAGACTGGAACACTGAAGCTTTCGTT. It is translated as CASSDSTDWNTEAFV.

This clonotype occurred a few times. The genes are TRBV3-1 and TRBJ1-2; TRBD1 aligns across 7 bases. Germline V CDR1 and CDR2: LGHDT, YNNKEL (reference sequence). V was clipped by 4 bases and J by 7 bases; unmatched bases: 6. CDR3 length: 13 residues. This CDR3 is CASSPQGWSGYTF. CDR3 nucleotides: TGTGCCAGCAGCCCACAGGGGTGGTCTGGCTACACCTTC.

In this sample, this clonotype turned up a few times. V is TRBV2 and J is TRBJ2-3; no definite D call. CDR1 is SNHLY and CDR2 is FYNNEI in the germline V gene. This CDR3 contains 11 residues. V was cut by 9 bases and J by 5 bases, with 9 bases left in between. Here the CDR3 DNA reads TGTGCCAGTAATCTCAAAGATACGCAGTATTTT. Protein product: CASNLKDTQYF.

The rearrangement joins TRBV6-1 to TRBJ2-3; D ambiguous. The CDR3 has 10 amino acids. Germline V gives CDR1 MNHNS, CDR2 SASEGT. With 3 bases removed from V and 14 bases from J, the gap between germline ends came to 9 bases. This CDR3 reads CASSDGSRYF. In DNA, the CDR3 is TGTGCCAGCAGTGACGGGTCGCGGTATTTT.

This chain connects TRBV24-1 to TRBJ2-5, with TRBD2 matching over 12 bases. Germline V gives CDR1 KGHDR, CDR2 SFDVKD. V dropped 7 bases and J dropped 5; count of bases not matched to a gene: 10. The CDR3 is 16 residues long. The CDR3 sequence is CATSSSGGAVDETQYF. The CDR3 DNA reads TGTGCCACCAGCTCTAGCGGGGGGGCCGTGGACGAGACCCAGTACTTC.

The chain links TRBV6-1 to TRBJ2-5; TRBD1 agrees at 9 bases. The J call is in doubt because the DNA end fits TRBJ2-7 better. The CDR3 extends over 14 amino acids. The germline V gene has CDR1 MNHNS and CDR2 SASEGT. The CDR3 reads CASMGGQGLSEQYF. CDR3 in DNA: TGTGCCAGCATGGGGGGACAGGGACTCAGCGAGCAGTACTTC.

In this sample, this clonotype turned up a few times. The chain joins TRBV20-1 to TRBJ2-3; no definite D call. The CDR3 has 11 residues. Per germline, CDR1 DFQATT and CDR2 SNEGSKA (reference sequence). The V end lost 4 bases, the J end lost 4 bases, and 6 bases lay between the germline ends. Here the CDR3 DNA reads TGCAGTGCTAAGGCACCAGATACGCAGTATTTT. It translates to CSAKAPDTQYF.

The table lists this clonotype with a count of one. This chain uses TRBV6-5 with TRBJ2-7, with D uncertain. V was cut by 5 bases and J by 5 bases, with 16 bases left in between. There are 14 residues in the CDR3. In germline, CDR1 is MNHEY, CDR2 SVGAGI. CDR3: CASSQMDQNHEQYF. The CDR3 region has the DNA TGTGCCAGCAGTCAGATGGACCAAAACCACGAGCAGTACTTC.

To note about this clonotype: At one boundary the junction diverges from the germline segment, which might be a read error. V gene TRBV6-5 combines with J gene TRBJ1-1, with D unclear. The germline CDR1 and CDR2 sequences are MNHEY and SVGAGI. The CDR3 totals 14 residues. The CDR3 DNA follows: TGTGCCAGCAGGTACTCGGAAGGGAACACTGAAGCTTTCTTT. Translating it yields CASRYSEGNTEAFF.